This record looks at one TCR beta chain sequence and its context. The antigen is undetermined. This record comes from a study of beta chain features in type 1 diabetes. Whole-study findings and limits: A potential PCR bias toward shorter templates would be equal in patient and control samples.

Germline CDR1 reads LGHNA; CDR2 reads YNFKEQ. This CDR3 is 16 amino acids long. V dropped 4 bases and J dropped 5; count of bases not matched to a gene: 12. Isolated RNA was reverse transcribed in full, so expressed TCRB transcripts were sequenced. Sequencing was performed with immunoSEQ multiplex PCR; in TCRdb, only in-frame clones are kept and a portion is missing. The sample lists over 350,000 clones, about 14% seen once, with 0.019% in the top ten. Central memory, naive, regulatory and stem cell-like memory CD4+ cells were sorted by CD45RO/CCR7/CD25/CD127/CD95/CD27. Sorted cells reached over 95% purity in every population.

Sample: naive CD4+ T cells from blood. The chain has TRBV4-2 and TRBJ2-3; 7 bases map to TRBD2. The TCR originated in a woman aged 18-29 years in good health. CDR3 coding DNA: TGTGCCAGCAGCCCCAGGGTGCGGGAGAGGATAGATACGCAGTATTTT. Amino acid sequence: CASSPRVRERIDTQYF.